What follows is one TCR beta chain and its context. Measured with immunoSEQ multiplex PCR; TCRdb has only the in-frame clones, and not every one. The repertoire holds about 120,000 clones, with about 70% as singletons. This sample stems from a study of blood T cell repertoires in COVID-19. Overall study context: Sources were T cells, B-cell-depleted T cells, or PBMCs; the material itself was cDNA or gDNA.

Between the trimmed V and J ends, which lost 5 bases and 0 bases, there was a span of 11 bases. The CDR3 is made up of 15 amino acids. Germline assignment: CDR1 SGDLS and CDR2 YYNGEE. The chain is built from TRBV9 and TRBJ1-4; D call uncertain. The sequence derives from a woman aged 55-75 years with acute or convalescent COVID-19. Material: peripheral blood. DNA of the CDR3: TGTGCCAGCAGTTACGCCGGGACAACTAATGAAAAACTGTTTTTT. Amino acid sequence: CASSYAGTTNEKLFF. The entire variable domain, with the rest obtained from reference TRBV9 and TRBJ1-4, is as follows: DSGVTQTPKHLITATGQRVTLRCSPRSGDLSVYWYQQSLDQGLQFLIQYYNGEERAKGNILERFSAQQFPDLHSELNLSSLELGDSALYFCASSYAGTTNEKLFFGSGTQLSVL.